The 6 T cell receptor beta chains listed next were all sequenced from one sample in a study of radiation and T cells in renal cell carcinoma. Sample time point: blood 4 weeks post-SBRT, at nephrectomy. This sample's treatment: 15 Gy SBRT to primary tumor, nephrectomy 4 weeks later. The repertoire was sequenced with immunoSEQ multiplex PCR; TCRdb's copy has only in-frame clones and lacks some. The table lists approximately 170,000 clones, about nine tenths of them singletons. Sample: blood, taken from a patient whose treatment included radiotherapy and nephrectomy. All receptors derive from a woman aged 45-65 years with renal cell carcinoma.

This rearrangement joins TRBV5-6 to TRBJ2-7; D gene unclear. Per germline, CDR1 SGHDT and CDR2 YYEEEE. The germline V and J ends were trimmed by 0 bases and 3 bases, with 7 bases remaining between them. The CDR3 totals 13 residues. CDR3: CASSLALNYEQYF. The CDR3 DNA sequence: TGTGCCAGCAGCTTGGCGCTCAACTACGAGCAGTACTTC.

V is TRBV18 and J is TRBJ2-3, with D tentatively TRBD1 (5 bases). This CDR3 contains 15 residues. The V end lost 2 bases, the J end lost 4 bases, and 13 bases lay between the germline ends. The germline V gene encodes CDR1 KGHSH and CDR2 LQKENI. CDR3 DNA: TGTGCCAGCTCACCAGGGGCCGCGTCCCCAGATACGCAGTATTTT. This encodes CASSPGAASPDTQYF.

The DNA for the CDR3 is TGTGCCAGCAGCCAAGGGACAGGGGGAGCAACTAATGAAAAACTGTTTTTT. The encoded protein is CASSQGTGGATNEKLFF. The chain is built from TRBV14 and TRBJ1-4, with 10 bases lining up with TRBD1. Unmatched junction bases numbered 2, after V lost 1 base and J lost 0 bases. The V gene's germline CDR1 is SGHDN and CDR2 FVKESK. The CDR3 contains 17 residues.

The chain combines TRBV4-2 with TRBJ2-1; 14 nucleotides match TRBD2. Germline-derived CDR1 and CDR2 are LGHNA and YNFKEQ. The CDR3 has 17 amino acids. Trimming cost V 3 bases and J 8 bases; bases outside gene matches: 9. The CDR3 DNA sequence: TGTGCCAGCAGCCAGGAGAGACTAGCGGGGGGGCCGGATGAGCAGTTCTTC. Translation gives CASSQERLAGGPDEQFF.

CDR3 sequence: CASSPSGGSSYEQYF. In DNA, the CDR3 is TGTGCCAGCTCACCCTCGGGTGGAAGCTCCTACGAGCAGTACTTC. This sequence joins TRBV18 and TRBJ2-7, with no clear D. The germline V and J ends were trimmed by 3 bases and 0 bases, with 12 bases remaining between them. CDR1 is KGHSH, CDR2 LQKENI, per germline. This CDR3 has 15 amino acids.

This CDR3 is CASSPGQGEVDYGYTF. In DNA, the CDR3 is TGCGCCAGCAGCCCCGGACAGGGGGAGGTGGACTATGGCTACACCTTC. The chain is built from TRBV5-1 and TRBJ1-2; 10 bases fit TRBD1. The CDR3 contains 16 residues. Trimming at V came to 4 bases and at J to 3 bases, leaving 9 bases not matched to a gene. Germline-derived CDR1 and CDR2 are SGHRS and YFSETQ.